Shown below are 4 T cell receptor beta chains from a single sample sequenced in a study of blood T cell repertoires in COVID-19 (TCRdb year 2020). Library method: the immunoSEQ multiplex PCR assay. Not all clones reach the TCRdb copy of this immuneACCESS table, which keeps in-frame sequences only. Checked studies attribute under half of the gap to unresolved V genes and leave the rest unexplained. The sample table holds about 23,000 clones, of which about nine tenths were seen once. Approximately 20% of the sample comes from the top ten. What was sequenced was peripheral blood. The receptors were gathered from a human donor in a cohort sampled during active COVID-19.

The CDR3: CATSNRGYDSPLHF. The DNA of the CDR3 is TGTGCCACTTCCAACAGGGGATACGATTCACCCCTCCACTTT. This chain links TRBV6-5 with TRBJ1-6; 7 bases line up with TRBD1. CDR1 is MNHEY, CDR2 SVGAGI, per germline. The CDR3 is made up of 14 amino acids. With 10 bases clipped from V and 8 bases from J, the junction kept 11 bases outside the gene matches.

This chain links TRBV7-2 with TRBJ1-2; weak D call: TRBD1 (6 bases). V gave up 9 bases and J gave up 8 bases, with 19 bases separating them. CDR1 and CDR2 from the germline V gene are SGHTA and FQGNSA. The CDR3 is made up of 13 amino acids. This CDR3 is CASGDYRDGGYTF. CDR3 DNA sequence: TGTGCCAGTGGGGATTACAGGGATGGGGGCTACACCTTC. The whole variable domain, remainder taken from reference TRBV7-2 and TRBJ1-2, is GAGVSQSPSNKVTEKGKDVELRCDPISGHTALYWYRQSLGQGLEFLIYFQGNSAPDKSGLPSDRFSAERTGGSVSTLTIQRTQQEDSAVYLCASGDYRDGGYTFGSGTRLTVV.

The chain is built from TRBV27 and TRBJ2-3; D gene unclear. The CDR3 spans 12 residues. The germline V gene encodes CDR1 MNHEY and CDR2 SMNVEV (reference sequence). V gave up 2 bases and J gave up 6 bases, with 6 bases separating them. CDR3 DNA: TGTGCCAGCAGTTTAGGAGACGATACGCAGTATTTT. Its protein is CASSLGDDTQYF.

The chain has TRBV14 and TRBJ1-1, with D tentatively TRBD1 (5 bases). There are 15 residues in the CDR3. Looked up from germline, CDR1 is SGHDN and CDR2 is FVKESK. Between the trimmed V and J ends, which lost 4 bases and 3 bases, there was a span of 15 bases. CDR3: CASSPGFEPDTEAFF. Here the CDR3 DNA reads TGTGCCAGCAGCCCAGGGTTTGAACCGGACACTGAAGCTTTCTTT.